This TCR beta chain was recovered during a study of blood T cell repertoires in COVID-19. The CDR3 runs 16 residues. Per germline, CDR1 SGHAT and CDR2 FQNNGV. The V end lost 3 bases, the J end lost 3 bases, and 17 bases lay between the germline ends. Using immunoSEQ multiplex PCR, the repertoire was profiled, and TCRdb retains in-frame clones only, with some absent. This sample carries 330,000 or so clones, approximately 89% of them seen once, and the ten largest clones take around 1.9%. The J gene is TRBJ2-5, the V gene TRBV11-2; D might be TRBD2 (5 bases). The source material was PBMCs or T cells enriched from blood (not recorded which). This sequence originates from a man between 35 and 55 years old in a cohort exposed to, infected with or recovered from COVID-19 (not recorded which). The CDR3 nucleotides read TGTGCCAGCAGCTTGGGTGGGGAGCGCATAGAAGAGACCCAGTACTTC. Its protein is CASSLGGERIEETQYF.